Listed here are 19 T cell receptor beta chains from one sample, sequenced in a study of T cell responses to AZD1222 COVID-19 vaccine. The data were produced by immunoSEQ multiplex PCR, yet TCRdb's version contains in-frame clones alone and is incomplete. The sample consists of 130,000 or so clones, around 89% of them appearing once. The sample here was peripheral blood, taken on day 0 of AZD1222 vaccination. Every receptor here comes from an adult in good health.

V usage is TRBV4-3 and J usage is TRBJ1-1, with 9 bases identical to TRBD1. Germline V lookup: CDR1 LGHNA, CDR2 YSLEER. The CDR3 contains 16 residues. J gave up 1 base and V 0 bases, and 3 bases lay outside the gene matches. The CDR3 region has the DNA TGCGCCAGCAGCCAAGATGGGACAGGGACGAACACTGAAGCTTTCTTT. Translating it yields CASSQDGTGTNTEAFF.

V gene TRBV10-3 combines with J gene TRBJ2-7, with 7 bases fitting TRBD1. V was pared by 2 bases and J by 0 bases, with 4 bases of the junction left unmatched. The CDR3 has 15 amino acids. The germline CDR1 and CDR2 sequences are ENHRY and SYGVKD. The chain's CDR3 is CAISERQGGSYEQYF. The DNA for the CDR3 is TGTGCCATCAGTGAGCGACAGGGTGGCTCCTACGAGCAGTACTTC.

CDR3 in amino acids: CASRGRFRMNTEAFF. The CDR3 DNA sequence: TGCGCCAGCAGGGGTAGGTTTCGCATGAACACTGAAGCTTTCTTT. This chain connects TRBV5-1 to TRBJ1-1, with D uncertain. Germline V lookup: CDR1 SGHRS, CDR2 YFSETQ. Trimming stripped 5 bases from V and 0 bases from J, with 14 bases between. The CDR3 totals 15 residues. The full variable domain, with the rest looked up from reference TRBV5-1 and TRBJ1-1, is KAGVTQTPRYLIKTRGQQVTLSCSPISGHRSVSWYQQTPGQGLQFLFEYFSETQRNKGNFPGRFSGRQFSNSRSEMNVSTLELGDSALYLCASRGRFRMNTEAFFGQGTRLTVV.

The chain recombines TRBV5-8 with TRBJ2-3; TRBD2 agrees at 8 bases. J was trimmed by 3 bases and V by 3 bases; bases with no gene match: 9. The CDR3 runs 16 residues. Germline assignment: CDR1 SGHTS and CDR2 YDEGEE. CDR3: CASSWNSGTRTDTQYF. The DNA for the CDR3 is TGTGCCAGCAGCTGGAACTCCGGGACTAGGACAGATACGCAGTATTTT.

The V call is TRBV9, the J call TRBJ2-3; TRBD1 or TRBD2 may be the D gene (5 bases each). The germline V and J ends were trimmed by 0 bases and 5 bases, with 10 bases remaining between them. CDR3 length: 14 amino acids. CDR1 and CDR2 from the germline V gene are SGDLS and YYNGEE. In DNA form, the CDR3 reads TGTGCCAGCAGCGTAGGGGGGTTAGAAGATACGCAGTATTTT. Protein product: CASSVGGLEDTQYF.

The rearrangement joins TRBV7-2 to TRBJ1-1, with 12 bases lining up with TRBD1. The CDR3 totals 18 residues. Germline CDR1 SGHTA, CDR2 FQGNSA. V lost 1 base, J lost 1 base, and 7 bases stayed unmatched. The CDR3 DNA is TGTGCCAGCAGCTTAGTCGGGACAGGGGGCCCCGGGAACACTGAAGCTTTCTTT. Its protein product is CASSLVGTGGPGNTEAFF.

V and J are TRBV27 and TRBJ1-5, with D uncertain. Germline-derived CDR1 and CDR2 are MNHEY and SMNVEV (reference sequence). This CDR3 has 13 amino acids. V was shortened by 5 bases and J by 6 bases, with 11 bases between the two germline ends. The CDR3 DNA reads TGTGCCAGCAGTCTCCTCCGGGGTCAGCCCCAGCATTTT. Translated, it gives CASSLLRGQPQHF.

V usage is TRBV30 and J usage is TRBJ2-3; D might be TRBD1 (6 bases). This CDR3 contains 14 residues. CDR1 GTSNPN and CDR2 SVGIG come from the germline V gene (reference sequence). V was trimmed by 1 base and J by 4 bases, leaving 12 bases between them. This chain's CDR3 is CAWSGGPSSDTQYF. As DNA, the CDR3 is TGTGCCTGGAGTGGGGGGCCATCGTCAGATACGCAGTATTTT.

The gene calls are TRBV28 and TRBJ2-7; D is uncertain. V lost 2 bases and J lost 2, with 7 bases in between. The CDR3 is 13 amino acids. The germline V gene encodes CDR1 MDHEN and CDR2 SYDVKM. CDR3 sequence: CASSLGPTYEQYF. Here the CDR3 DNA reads TGTGCCAGCAGTTTAGGCCCGACCTACGAGCAGTACTTC. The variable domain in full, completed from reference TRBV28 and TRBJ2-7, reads DVKVTQSSRYLVKRTGEKVFLECVQDMDHENMFWYRQDPGLGLRLIYFSYDVKMKEKGDIPEGYSVSREKKERFSLILESASTNQTSMYLCASSLGPTYEQYFGPGTRLTVT.

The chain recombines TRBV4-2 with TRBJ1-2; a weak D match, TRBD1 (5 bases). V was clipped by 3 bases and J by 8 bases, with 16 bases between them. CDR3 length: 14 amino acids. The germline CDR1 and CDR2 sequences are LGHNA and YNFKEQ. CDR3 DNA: TGTGCCAGCAGCCAGTGGGGGGGAGTAGACGGCTACACCTTC. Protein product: CASSQWGGVDGYTF.

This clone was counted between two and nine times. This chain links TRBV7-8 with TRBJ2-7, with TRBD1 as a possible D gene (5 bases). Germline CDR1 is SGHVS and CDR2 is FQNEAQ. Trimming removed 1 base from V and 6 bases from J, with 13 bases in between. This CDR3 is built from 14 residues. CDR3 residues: CASSLVAPGIEQYF. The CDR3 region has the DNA TGTGCCAGCAGCTTAGTTGCGCCAGGGATCGAGCAGTACTTC.

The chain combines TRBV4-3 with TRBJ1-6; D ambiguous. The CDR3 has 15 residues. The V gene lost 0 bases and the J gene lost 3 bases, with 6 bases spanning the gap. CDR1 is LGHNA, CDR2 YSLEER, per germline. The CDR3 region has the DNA TGCGCCAGCAGCCAAGATGGATACTATAATTCACCCCTCCACTTT. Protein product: CASSQDGYYNSPLHF.

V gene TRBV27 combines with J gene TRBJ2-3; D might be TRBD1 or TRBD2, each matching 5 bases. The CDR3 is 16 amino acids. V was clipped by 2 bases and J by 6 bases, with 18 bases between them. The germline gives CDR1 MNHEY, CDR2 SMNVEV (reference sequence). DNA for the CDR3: TGTGCCAGCAGTTTAAAACGCCGAGACAGAGGGGATACGCAGTATTTT. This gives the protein CASSLKRRDRGDTQYF.

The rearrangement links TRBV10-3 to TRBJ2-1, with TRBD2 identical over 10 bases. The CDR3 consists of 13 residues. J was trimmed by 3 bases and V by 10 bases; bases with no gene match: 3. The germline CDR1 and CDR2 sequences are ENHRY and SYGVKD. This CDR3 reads CATSGGGYNEQFF. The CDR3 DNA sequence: TGTGCCACTAGCGGGGGAGGCTACAATGAGCAGTTCTTC.

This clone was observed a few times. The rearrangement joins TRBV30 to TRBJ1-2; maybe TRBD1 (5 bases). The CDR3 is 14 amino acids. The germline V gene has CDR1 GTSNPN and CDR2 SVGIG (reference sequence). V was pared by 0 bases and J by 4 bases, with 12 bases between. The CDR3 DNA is TGTGCCTGGAGTGTAGAGGGCAGGGTCTATGGCTACACCTTC. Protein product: CAWSVEGRVYGYTF.

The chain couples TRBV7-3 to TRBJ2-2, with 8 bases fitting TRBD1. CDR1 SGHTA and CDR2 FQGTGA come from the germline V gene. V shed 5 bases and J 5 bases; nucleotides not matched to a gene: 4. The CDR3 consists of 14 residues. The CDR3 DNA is TGTGCCAGCAGCGAACAGGGGGAGACCGGGGAGCTGTTTTTT. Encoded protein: CASSEQGETGELFF.

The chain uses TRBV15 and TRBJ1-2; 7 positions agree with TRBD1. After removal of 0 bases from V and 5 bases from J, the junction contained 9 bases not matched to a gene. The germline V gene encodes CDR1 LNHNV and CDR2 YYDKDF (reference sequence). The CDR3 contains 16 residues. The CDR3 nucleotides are TGTGCCACCAGCAGAGATCAGGACGGCAGGGGGTATGGCTACACCTTC. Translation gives CATSRDQDGRGYGYTF.

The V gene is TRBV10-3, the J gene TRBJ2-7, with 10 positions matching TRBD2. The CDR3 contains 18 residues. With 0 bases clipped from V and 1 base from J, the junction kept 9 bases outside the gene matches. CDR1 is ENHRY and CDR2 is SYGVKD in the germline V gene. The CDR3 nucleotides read TGTGCCATCAGTGAGTCGAATCTAGCGGGGGCCAGATCCTACGAGCAGTACTTC. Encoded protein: CAISESNLAGARSYEQYF.

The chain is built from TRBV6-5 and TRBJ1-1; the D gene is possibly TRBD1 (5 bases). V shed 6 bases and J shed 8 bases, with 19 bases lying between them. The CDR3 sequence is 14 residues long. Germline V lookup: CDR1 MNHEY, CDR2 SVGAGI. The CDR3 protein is CASSDRDLIVEAFF. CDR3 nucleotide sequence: TGTGCCAGCAGCGACCGGGACCTCATCGTAGAAGCTTTCTTT.